This T cell receptor beta chain was recovered during a study of identical twins. Study-level points and caveats: For cord blood, abundant beta clonotypes had fewer insertions, unlike memory repertoires, which showed none. With beta out-of-frame sequences, excess sharing by twins was weaker.

This clonotype came up many times. Its specificity is unknown. All donors were healthy, and all were Caucasian. One entry per CDR3 protein results from TCRdb running MiXCR on the 5' RACE reads. The sample carries a few hundred thousand distinct CDR3 sequences, roughly 9% recorded once. The material sequenced was naive T cells sorted from blood. The source is a woman between 45 and 60 years old in good health.

DNA of the CDR3: TGTGCCAGCAGTGACTCTTCACACACTGAAGCTTTCTTT. It specifies CASSDSSHTEAFF. The chain uses TRBV6-4 and TRBJ1-1, with no clear D. The V gene lost 0 bases and the J gene lost 3 bases, with 5 bases spanning the gap. Germline V CDR1 and CDR2: MRHNA, SNTAGT. The CDR3 covers 13 residues.